This TCR beta chain was recorded in a study of blood T cells in healthy people across ages. Study information: Template switching caught about one barcoded beta molecule for each two T cells. Study results and caveats: Per million T cells, TCR beta diversity dropped about linearly as age rose.

This clonotype has just a few counts. Its antigen is not identified. With a J-beta primer mix and a sample-barcoded 5' primer, a second PCR ran about 6 to 11 cycles. Template switching added a 12-random-nucleotide identifier to every cDNA molecule. MiXCR, run by TCRdb on the 5' RACE reads, gives a single entry per CDR3 protein. The table records 500,000 to 700,000 distinct CDR3 sequences, approximately 30% of them present only once. The individuals who served as donors were healthy Caucasians living in Russia, aged roughly 6 to 100. The sample taken for sequencing was blood. This receptor was taken from a woman aged 80 or older in good health.

This CDR3 is CASISDGLGEQYF. Here the CDR3 DNA reads TGTGCCAGCATCTCCGACGGTCTGGGAGAGCAGTACTTC. The chain combines TRBV6-6 with TRBJ2-4, with a weak D call TRBD2 (5 bases). V was pared by 7 bases and J by 13 bases, with 20 bases between. The CDR3 is 13 residues long. CDR1 MNHNY and CDR2 SVGAGI come from the germline V gene (reference sequence).